This TCR beta chain originates from a study of T cell responses to AZD1222 COVID-19 vaccine. Study overall: Both about-4-week and about-12-week second-dose recipients were combined. General study findings and limits: Within unmutated variant regions lay the reported targets of nearly half of spike-specific TCRs. Donors were largely white British and mainly female; clonal diversity was possibly underestimated. No day 14 peak samples; only post-peak repertoires were characterized.

Using immunoSEQ multiplex PCR, the repertoire was profiled, and TCRdb retains in-frame clones only, with some absent. The table has around 100,000 clones, around nine tenths seen once. The V end was cut by 2 bases, the J end by 2 bases, with 10 bases between. This CDR3 contains 15 residues. CDR1 MNHEY and CDR2 SVGAGI come from the germline V gene. About this clone itself: Its specificity is unknown.

The TCR was taken from an adult in good health. V gene TRBV6-5 combines with J gene TRBJ1-5; D ambiguous. The specimen comprised peripheral blood, sampled on day 0 of AZD1222 vaccination. CDR3 sequence reads: CASSYGGLGNQPQHF. The CDR3 nucleotides are TGTGCCAGCAGTTACGGAGGACTCGGCAATCAGCCCCAGCATTTT.